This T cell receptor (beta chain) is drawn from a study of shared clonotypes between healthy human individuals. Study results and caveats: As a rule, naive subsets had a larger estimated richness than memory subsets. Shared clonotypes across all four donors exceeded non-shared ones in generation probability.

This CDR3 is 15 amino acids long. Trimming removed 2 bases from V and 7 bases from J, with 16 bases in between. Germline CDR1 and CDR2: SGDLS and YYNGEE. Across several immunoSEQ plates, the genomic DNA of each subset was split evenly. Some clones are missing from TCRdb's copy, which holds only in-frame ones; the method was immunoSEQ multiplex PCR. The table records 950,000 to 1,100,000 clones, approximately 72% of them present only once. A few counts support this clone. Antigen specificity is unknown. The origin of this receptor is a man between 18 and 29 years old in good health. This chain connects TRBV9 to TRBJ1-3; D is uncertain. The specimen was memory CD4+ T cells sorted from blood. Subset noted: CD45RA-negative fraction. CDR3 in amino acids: CASSVSLGSGNTIYF. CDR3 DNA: TGTGCCAGCAGCGTCTCCCTAGGTTCCGGGAACACCATATATTTT.